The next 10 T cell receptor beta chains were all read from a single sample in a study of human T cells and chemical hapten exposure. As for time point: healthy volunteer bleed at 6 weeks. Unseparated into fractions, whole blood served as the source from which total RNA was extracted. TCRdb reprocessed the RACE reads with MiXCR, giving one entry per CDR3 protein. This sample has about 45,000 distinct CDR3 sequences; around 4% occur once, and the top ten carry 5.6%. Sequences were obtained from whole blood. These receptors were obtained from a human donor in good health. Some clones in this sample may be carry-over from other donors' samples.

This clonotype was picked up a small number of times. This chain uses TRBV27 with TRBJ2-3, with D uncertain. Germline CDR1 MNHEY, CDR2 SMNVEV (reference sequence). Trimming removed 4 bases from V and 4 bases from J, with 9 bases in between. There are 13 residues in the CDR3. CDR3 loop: CASSWSRADTQYF. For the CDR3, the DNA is TGTGCCAGCAGTTGGTCAAGGGCAGATACGCAGTATTTT.

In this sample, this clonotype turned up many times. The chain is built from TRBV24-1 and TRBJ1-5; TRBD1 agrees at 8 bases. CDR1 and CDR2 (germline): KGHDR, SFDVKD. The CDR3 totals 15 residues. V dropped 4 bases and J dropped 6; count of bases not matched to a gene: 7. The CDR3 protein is CATSDPTGEGQPQHF. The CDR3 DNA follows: TGTGCCACCAGTGACCCGACAGGGGAGGGTCAGCCCCAGCATTTT.

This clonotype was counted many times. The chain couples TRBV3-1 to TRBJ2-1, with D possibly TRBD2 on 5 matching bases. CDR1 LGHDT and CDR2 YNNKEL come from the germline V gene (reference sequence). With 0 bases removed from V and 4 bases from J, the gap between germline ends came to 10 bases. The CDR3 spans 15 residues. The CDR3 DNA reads TGTGCCAGCAGCCAAGATCAGCCGGGATACAATGAGCAGTTCTTC. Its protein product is CASSQDQPGYNEQFF.

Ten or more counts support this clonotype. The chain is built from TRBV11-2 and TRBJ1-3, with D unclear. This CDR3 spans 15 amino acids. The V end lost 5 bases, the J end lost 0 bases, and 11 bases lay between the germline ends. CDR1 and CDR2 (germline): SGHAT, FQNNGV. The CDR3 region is CASSGAAHSGNTIYF. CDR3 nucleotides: TGTGCCAGCAGCGGAGCCGCACACTCTGGAAACACCATATATTTT.

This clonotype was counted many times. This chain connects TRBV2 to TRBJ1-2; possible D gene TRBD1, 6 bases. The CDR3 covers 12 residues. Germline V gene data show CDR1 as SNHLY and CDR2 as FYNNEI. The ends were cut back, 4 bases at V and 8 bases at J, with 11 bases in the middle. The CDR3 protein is CASSGTGQGYTF. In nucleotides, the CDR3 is TGTGCCAGCAGTGGGACTGGACAGGGCTACACCTTC.

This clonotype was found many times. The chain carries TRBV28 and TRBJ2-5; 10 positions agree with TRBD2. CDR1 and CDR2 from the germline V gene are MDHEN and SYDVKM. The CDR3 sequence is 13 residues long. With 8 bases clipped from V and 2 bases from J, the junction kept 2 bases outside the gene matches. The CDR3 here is CASRTSGQETQYF. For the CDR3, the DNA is TGTGCCAGCCGGACTAGCGGACAAGAGACCCAGTACTTC. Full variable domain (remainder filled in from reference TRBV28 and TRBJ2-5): DVKVTQSSRYLVKRTGEKVFLECVQDMDHENMFWYRQDPGLGLRLIYFSYDVKMKEKGDIPEGYSVSREKKERFSLILESASTNQTSMYLCASRTSGQETQYFGPGTRLLVL.

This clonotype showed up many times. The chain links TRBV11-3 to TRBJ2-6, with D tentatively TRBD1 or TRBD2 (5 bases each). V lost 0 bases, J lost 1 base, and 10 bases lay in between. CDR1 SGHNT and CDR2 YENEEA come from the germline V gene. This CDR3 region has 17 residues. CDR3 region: CASSLDPGRSGANVLTF. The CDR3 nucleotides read TGTGCCAGCAGCTTAGATCCGGGACGGTCTGGGGCCAACGTCCTGACTTTC.

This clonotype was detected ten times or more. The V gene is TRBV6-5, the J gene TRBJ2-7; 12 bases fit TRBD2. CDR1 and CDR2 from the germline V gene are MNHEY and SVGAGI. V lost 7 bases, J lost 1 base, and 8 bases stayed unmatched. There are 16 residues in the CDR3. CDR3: CASTRGGTSGSYEQYF. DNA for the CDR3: TGTGCCAGCACCCGTGGCGGGACTAGCGGGTCCTACGAGCAGTACTTC.

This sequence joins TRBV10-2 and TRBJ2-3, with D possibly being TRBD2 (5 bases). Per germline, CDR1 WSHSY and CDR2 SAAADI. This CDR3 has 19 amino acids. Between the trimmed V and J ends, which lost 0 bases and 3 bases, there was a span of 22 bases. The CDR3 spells CASSESSGSHGKATDTQYF. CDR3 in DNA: TGCGCCAGCAGTGAGTCGTCTGGGTCACACGGGAAGGCAACAGATACGCAGTATTTT.

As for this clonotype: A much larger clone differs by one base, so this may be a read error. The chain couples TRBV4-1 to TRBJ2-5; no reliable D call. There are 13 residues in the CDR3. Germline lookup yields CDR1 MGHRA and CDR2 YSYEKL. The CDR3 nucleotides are TGCGCCAACAGCTCCGCAAGGGAAGAGACCCAGTACTTC. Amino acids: CANSSAREETQYF.